The following is a T cell receptor beta chain sequence with its context. The method was immunoSEQ multiplex PCR; TCRdb's version includes in-frame clones alone and lacks a portion of them. The data show some 150,000 clones, with 81% seen just once and around 8% held by the top ten. The data derive from a study of blood T cell repertoires in COVID-19. CDR1 and CDR2 from the germline V gene are SGHRS and YFSETQ. This CDR3 is built from 14 residues. The V and J ends lost 2 bases and 4 bases, in that order; junction bases with no gene match: 4. This chain links TRBV5-1 with TRBJ2-7, with 9 bases identical to TRBD2. Sample: peripheral blood. The sequence came from an older woman with active or convalescent COVID-19. The CDR3 coding sequence is TGCGCCAGCAGCTTACGCGGGAGGGAATACGAGCAGTACTTC. This encodes CASSLRGREYEQYF.